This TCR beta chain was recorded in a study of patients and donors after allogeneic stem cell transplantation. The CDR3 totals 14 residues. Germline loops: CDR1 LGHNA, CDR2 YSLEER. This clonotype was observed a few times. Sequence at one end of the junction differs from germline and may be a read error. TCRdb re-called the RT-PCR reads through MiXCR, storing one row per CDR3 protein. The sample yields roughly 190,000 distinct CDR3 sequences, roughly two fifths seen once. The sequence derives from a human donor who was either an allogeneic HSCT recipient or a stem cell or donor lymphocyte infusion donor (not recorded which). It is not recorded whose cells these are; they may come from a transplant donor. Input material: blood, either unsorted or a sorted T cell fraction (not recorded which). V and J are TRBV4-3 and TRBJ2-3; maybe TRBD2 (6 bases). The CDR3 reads CASSQDGRTDTQYF. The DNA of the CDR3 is TGTGCCAGCAGCCAAGACGGGAGAACAGATACGCAGTATTTT.